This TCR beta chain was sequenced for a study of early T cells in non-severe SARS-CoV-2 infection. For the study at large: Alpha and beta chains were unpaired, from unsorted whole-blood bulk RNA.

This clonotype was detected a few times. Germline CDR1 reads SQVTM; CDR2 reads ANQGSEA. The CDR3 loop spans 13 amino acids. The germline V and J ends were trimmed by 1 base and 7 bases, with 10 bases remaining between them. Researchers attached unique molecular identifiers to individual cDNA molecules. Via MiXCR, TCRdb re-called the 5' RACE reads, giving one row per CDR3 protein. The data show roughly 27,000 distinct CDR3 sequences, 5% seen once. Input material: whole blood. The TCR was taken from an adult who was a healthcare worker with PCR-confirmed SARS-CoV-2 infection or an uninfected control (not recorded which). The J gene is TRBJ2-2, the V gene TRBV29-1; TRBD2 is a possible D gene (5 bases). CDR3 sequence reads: CSVEARGGGELFF. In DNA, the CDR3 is TGCAGCGTTGAAGCTCGAGGAGGCGGGGAGCTGTTTTTT.